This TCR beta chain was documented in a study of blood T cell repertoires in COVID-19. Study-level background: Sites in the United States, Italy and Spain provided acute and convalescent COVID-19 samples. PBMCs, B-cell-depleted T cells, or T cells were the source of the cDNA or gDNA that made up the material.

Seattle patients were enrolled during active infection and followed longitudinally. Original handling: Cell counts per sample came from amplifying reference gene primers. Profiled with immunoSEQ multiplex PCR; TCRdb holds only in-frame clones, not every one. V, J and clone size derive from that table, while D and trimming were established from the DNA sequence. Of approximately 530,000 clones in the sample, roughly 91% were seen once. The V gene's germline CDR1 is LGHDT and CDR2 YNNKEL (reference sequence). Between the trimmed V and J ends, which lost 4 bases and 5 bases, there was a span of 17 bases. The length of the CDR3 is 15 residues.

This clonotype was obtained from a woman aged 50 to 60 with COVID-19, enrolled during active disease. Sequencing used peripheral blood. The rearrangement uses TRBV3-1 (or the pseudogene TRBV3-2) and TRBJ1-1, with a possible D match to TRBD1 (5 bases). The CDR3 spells CASSRGLGEGTEAFF. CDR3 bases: TGTGCCAGCAGCCGAGGTCTGGGGGAGGGGACTGAAGCTTTCTTT.